The 11 T cell receptor beta chains in this list originate from one sample, sequenced in a study of blood T cell repertoires in COVID-19. Produced via immunoSEQ multiplex PCR; TCRdb's table is partial and in-frame only. The sample gives some 50,000 clones, about 78% of which show up once; roughly 5.3% is in the top ten. Sequencing was performed on peripheral blood. Every receptor here comes from a human donor in a cohort sampled during active COVID-19.

This chain uses TRBV7-3 with TRBJ1-4, with 10 nucleotides matching TRBD1. V lost 5 bases to trimming and J lost 8 bases; unmatched junction nucleotides: 2. Germline V gives CDR1 SGHTA, CDR2 FQGTGA. This CDR3 region has 13 residues. CDR3 residues: CASSRGQGEKLFF. For the CDR3, the DNA is TGTGCCAGCAGCCGGGGACAGGGGGAAAAACTGTTTTTT.

The chain joins TRBV10-1 to TRBJ2-7; 7 nucleotides match TRBD1. CDR1 and CDR2 from the germline V gene are WNHNN and SYGVQD (reference sequence). This CDR3 is built from 14 residues. V lost 4 bases and J lost 5; bases outside the gene matches: 8. This CDR3 reads CASSARGPGNEQYF. The CDR3 coding sequence is TGCGCCAGCAGTGCAAGGGGGCCTGGAAACGAGCAGTACTTC.

The chain is built from TRBV7-3 and TRBJ2-6; a possible D gene is TRBD1 (5 bases). V lost 0 bases and J lost 0, with 12 bases in between. The CDR3 has 18 amino acids. Germline V gene data show CDR1 as SGHTA and CDR2 as FQGTGA. The CDR3 here is CASSLTVGVISGANVLTF. The DNA for the CDR3 is TGTGCCAGCAGCTTAACTGTAGGGGTCATCTCTGGGGCCAACGTCCTGACTTTC.

The chain uses TRBV7-9 and TRBJ1-2, with D possibly matching TRBD1 (5 bases). In germline, CDR1 is SEHNR, CDR2 FQNEAQ (reference sequence). V was shortened by 7 bases and J by 2 bases, with 14 bases between the two germline ends. The CDR3 is 14 amino acids. The CDR3 is CASTPGGVNYGYTF. CDR3 in DNA: TGTGCCAGCACCCCCGGGGGGGTCAACTATGGCTACACCTTC.

V and J are TRBV18 and TRBJ1-1; 8 bases agree with TRBD1. The CDR3 consists of 16 residues. Germline CDR1 KGHSH, CDR2 LQKENI. The V and J ends lost 2 bases and 4 bases, in that order; junction bases with no gene match: 9. The CDR3: CASSPDGTTGATEAFF. In DNA form, the CDR3 reads TGTGCCAGCTCACCAGATGGTACGACAGGGGCCACTGAAGCTTTCTTT.

The chain joins TRBV27 to TRBJ1-2; 8 bases align to TRBD1. The junction had 2 bases not matched to a gene; V was cut back by 0 bases and J by 5 bases. The CDR3 contains 14 residues. Germline lookup yields CDR1 MNHEY and CDR2 SMNVEV (reference sequence). This chain's CDR3 is CASSLSGTGYGYTF. The CDR3 bases are TGTGCCAGCAGTTTATCCGGGACAGGTTATGGCTACACCTTC.

This clone was seen more than once but under ten times. The genes are TRBV19 and TRBJ2-6; 9 bases map to TRBD1. The germline gives CDR1 LNHDA, CDR2 SQIVND (reference sequence). V was pared by 4 bases and J by 2 bases, with 3 bases of the junction left unmatched. The CDR3 loop spans 16 amino acids. The DNA for the CDR3 is TGTGCCAGTAGTACACAGGGGGCCCCTGGGGCCAACGTCCTGACTTTC. It translates to CASSTQGAPGANVLTF.

J is TRBJ2-6 and V is TRBV9; D is perhaps TRBD1 (6 bases). The CDR3 covers 15 residues. V lost 4 bases and J 0 bases, leaving 8 bases between the germline ends. Looked up from germline, CDR1 is SGDLS and CDR2 is YYNGEE. The CDR3 DNA reads as TGTGCCAGCAGCTTGGACAGCTCTGGGGCCAACGTCCTGACTTTC. It encodes CASSLDSSGANVLTF.

Only a few counts were recorded for this clone. This chain links TRBV27 with TRBJ1-6; 7 bases align to TRBD1. Germline lookup yields CDR1 MNHEY and CDR2 SMNVEV (reference sequence). The junction had 6 bases not matched to a gene; V was cut back by 5 bases and J by 5 bases. CDR3 size: 15 residues. CDR3 sequence reads: CASSPRDRHNSPLHF. The CDR3 DNA sequence: TGTGCCAGCAGTCCTCGGGACAGACATAATTCACCCCTCCACTTT.

This clone appeared a few times. The chain has TRBV15 and TRBJ1-5; 11 bases agree with TRBD1. The CDR3 extends over 15 amino acids. J gave up 9 bases and V 3 bases, and 7 bases lay outside the gene matches. In germline, CDR1 is LNHNV, CDR2 YYDKDF (reference sequence). CDR3 in amino acids: CATSSGTGGHLPQHF. In DNA form, the CDR3 reads TGTGCCACCAGCAGCGGGACAGGGGGTCATTTGCCCCAGCATTTT.

This rearrangement joins TRBV27 to TRBJ1-2; 10 bases are shared with TRBD1. CDR3 length: 13 residues. Trimming at V came to 10 bases and at J to 4 bases, leaving 6 bases not matched to a gene. CDR1 is MNHEY and CDR2 is SMNVEV in the germline V gene (reference sequence). CDR3 nucleotides: TGTGCCACCTCGGACAGGGGGGGCTATGGCTACACCTTC. Residues: CATSDRGGYGYTF.